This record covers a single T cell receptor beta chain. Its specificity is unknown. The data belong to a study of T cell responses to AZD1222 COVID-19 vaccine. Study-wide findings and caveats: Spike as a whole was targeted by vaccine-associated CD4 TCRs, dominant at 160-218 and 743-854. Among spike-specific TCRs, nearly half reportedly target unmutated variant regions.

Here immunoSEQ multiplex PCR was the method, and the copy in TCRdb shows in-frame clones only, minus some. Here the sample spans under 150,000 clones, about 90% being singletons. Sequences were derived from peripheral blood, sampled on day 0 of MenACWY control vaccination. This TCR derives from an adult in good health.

CDR3 coding DNA: TGTGCCAGCACCACGGGAGGGAGGAACACTGAAGCTTTCTTT. This codes for CASTTGGRNTEAFF. The gene calls are TRBV27 and TRBJ1-1; D remains unclear. CDR1 MNHEY and CDR2 SMNVEV come from the germline V gene (reference sequence). V lost 7 bases and J lost 1, with 13 bases in between. There are 14 residues in the CDR3.